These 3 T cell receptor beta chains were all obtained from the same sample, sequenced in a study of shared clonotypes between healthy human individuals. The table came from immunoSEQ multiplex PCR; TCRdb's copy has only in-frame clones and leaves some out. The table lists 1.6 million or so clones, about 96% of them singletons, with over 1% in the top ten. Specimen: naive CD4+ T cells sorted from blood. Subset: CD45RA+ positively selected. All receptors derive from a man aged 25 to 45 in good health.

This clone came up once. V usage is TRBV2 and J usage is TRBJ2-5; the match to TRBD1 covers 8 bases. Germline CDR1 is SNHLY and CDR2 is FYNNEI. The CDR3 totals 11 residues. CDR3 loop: CADRGPETQYF. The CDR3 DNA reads TGTGCAGACAGGGGACCTGAGACCCAGTACTTC.

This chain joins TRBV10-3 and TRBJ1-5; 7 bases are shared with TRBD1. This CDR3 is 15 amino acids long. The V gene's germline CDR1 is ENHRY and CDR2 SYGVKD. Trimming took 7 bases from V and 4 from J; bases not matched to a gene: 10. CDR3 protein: CAIKSGTEINQPQHF. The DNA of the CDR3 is TGTGCCATCAAATCCGGGACAGAGATTAATCAGCCCCAGCATTTT.

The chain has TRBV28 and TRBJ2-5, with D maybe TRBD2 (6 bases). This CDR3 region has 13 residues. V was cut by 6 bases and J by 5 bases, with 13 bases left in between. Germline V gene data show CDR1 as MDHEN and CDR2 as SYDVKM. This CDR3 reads CASSLMGRETQYF. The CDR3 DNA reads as TGTGCCAGCAGCCTTATGGGGAGGGAGACCCAGTACTTC.